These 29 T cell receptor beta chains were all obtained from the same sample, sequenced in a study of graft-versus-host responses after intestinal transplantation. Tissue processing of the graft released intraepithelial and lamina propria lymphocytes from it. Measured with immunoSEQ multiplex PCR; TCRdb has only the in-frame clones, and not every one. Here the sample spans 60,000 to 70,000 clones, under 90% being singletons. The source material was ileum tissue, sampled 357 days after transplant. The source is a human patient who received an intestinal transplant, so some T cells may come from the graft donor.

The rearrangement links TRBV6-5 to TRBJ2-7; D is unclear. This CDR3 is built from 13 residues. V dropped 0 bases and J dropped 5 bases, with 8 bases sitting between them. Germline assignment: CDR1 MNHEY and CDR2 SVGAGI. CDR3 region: CASSYSPGDEQYF. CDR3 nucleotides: TGTGCCAGCAGTTACTCCCCTGGCGACGAGCAGTACTTC.

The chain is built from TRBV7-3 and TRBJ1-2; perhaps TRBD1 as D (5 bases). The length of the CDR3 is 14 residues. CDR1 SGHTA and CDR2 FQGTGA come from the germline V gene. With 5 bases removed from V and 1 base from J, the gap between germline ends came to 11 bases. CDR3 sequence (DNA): TGTGCCAGCAGCCCAGGGCGGGATAACTATGGCTACACCTTC. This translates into CASSPGRDNYGYTF.

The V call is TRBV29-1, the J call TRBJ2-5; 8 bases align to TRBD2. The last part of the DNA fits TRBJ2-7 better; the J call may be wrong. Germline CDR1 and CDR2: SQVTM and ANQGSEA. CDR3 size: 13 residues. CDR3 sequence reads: CSVRGGPNYEQYF. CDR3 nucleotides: TGCAGCGTTCGGGGGGGGCCCAACTACGAGCAGTACTTC.

CDR3 in amino acids: CASSFLRGTGSGYTF. CDR3 coding DNA: TGTGCCAGCAGCTTTCTGAGGGGGACAGGAAGTGGCTACACCTTC. The gene calls are TRBV11-2 and TRBJ1-2; 8 bases fit TRBD1. The CDR3 totals 15 residues. Germline CDR1 is SGHAT and CDR2 is FQNNGV. With 3 bases clipped from V and 7 bases from J, the junction kept 10 bases outside the gene matches.

The CDR3 DNA reads as TGTGCCAGCAGCGCACAGGGGGCGGTCACTGAAGCTTTCTTT. This translates into CASSAQGAVTEAFF. V gene TRBV7-6 combines with J gene TRBJ1-1, with 9 bases matching TRBD1. This CDR3 region has 14 residues. V trimming: 5 bases; J trimming: 4 bases; junction bases outside the gene matches: 5. CDR1 SGHVS and CDR2 FNYEAQ come from the germline V gene.

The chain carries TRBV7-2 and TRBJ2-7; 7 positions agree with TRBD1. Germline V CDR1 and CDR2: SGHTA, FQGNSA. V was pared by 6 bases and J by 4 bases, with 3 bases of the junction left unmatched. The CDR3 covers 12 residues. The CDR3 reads CASRSQGYEQYF. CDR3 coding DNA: TGTGCCAGCAGATCACAGGGGTACGAGCAGTACTTC.

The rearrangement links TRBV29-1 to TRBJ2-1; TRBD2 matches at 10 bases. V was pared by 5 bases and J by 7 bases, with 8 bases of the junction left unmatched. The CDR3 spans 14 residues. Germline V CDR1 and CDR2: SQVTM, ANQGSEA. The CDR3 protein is CSVNKRGGVNEQFF. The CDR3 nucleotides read TGCAGCGTTAATAAGCGGGGGGGCGTGAATGAGCAGTTCTTC.

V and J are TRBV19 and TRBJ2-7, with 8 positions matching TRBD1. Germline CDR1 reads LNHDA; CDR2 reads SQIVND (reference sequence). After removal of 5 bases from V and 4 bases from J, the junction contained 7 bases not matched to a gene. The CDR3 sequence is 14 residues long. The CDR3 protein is CASSPTTGAYEQYF. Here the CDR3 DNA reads TGTGCCAGTAGTCCTACGACAGGGGCGTACGAGCAGTACTTC.

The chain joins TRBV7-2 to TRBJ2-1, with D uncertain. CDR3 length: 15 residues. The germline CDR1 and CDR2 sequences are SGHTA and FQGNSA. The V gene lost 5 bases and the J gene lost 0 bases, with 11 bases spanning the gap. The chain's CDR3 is CASSPGSGSYNEQFF. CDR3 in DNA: TGTGCCAGCAGCCCCGGCTCGGGCTCCTACAATGAGCAGTTCTTC.

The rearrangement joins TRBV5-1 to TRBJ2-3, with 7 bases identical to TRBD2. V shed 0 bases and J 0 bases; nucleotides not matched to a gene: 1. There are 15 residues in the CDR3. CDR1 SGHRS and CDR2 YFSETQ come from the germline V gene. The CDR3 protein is CASSLVSGSTDTQYF. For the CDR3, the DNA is TGCGCCAGCAGCTTGGTTAGCGGGAGCACAGATACGCAGTATTTT.

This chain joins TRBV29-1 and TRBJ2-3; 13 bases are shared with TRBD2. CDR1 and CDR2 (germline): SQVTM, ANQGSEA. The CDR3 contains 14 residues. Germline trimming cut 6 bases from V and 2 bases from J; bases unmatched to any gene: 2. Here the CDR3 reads CSVGTSGTTDTQYF. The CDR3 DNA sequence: TGCAGCGTCGGGACTAGCGGGACCACAGATACGCAGTATTTT.

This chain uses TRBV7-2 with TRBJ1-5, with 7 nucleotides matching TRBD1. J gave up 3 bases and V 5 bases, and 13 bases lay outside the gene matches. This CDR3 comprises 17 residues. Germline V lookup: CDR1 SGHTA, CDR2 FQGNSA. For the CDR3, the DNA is TGTGCCAGCAGCCGCGGACAGACAGGGAAATTCAATCAGCCCCAGCATTTT. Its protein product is CASSRGQTGKFNQPQHF.

The chain's CDR3 is CASSLTGPETQYF. Written as DNA, the CDR3 is TGTGCCAGCAGCCTGACAGGGCCCGAGACCCAGTACTTC. The chain recombines TRBV2 with TRBJ2-5; 7 nucleotides match TRBD1. The CDR3 is 13 residues long. After removal of 6 bases from V and 5 bases from J, the junction contained 6 bases not matched to a gene. CDR1 is SNHLY and CDR2 is FYNNEI in the germline V gene.

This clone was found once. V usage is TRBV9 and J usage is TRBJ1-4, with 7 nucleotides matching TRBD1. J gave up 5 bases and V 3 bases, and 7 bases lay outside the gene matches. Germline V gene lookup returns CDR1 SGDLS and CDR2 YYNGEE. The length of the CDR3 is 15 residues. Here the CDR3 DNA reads TGTGCCAGCAGCGGACAGGGAGTGGGGAATGAAAAACTGTTTTTT. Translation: CASSGQGVGNEKLFF.

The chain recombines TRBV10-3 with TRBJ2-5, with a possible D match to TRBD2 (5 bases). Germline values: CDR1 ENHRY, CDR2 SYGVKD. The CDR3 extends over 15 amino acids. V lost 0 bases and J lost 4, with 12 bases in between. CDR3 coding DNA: TGTGCCATCAGTGAGTCGGACGGGCTAGCAGAGACCCAGTACTTC. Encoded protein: CAISESDGLAETQYF.

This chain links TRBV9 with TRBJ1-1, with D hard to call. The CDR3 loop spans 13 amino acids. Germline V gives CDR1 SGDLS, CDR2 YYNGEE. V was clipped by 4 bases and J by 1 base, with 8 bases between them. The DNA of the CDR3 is TGTGCCAGCAGCTTCGGACGGAACACTGAAGCTTTCTTT. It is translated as CASSFGRNTEAFF.

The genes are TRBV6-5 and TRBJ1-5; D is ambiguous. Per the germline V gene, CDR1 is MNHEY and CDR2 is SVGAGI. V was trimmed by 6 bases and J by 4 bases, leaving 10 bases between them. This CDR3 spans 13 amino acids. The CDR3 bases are TGTGCCAGCAGCTTTGTGCAGAATCAGCCCCAGCATTTT. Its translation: CASSFVQNQPQHF.

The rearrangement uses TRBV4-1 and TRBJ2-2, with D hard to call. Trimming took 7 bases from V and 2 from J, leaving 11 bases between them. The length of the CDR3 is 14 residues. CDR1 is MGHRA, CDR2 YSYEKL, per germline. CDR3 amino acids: CASNGPVNTGELFF. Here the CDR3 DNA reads TGCGCCAGCAATGGTCCAGTTAACACCGGGGAGCTGTTTTTT.

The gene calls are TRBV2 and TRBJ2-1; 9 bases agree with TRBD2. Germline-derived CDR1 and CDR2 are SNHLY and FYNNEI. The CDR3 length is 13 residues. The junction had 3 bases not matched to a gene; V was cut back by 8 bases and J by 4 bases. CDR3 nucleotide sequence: TGTGCCAGCCTGGGACTAGCTTACAATGAGCAGTTCTTC. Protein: CASLGLAYNEQFF.

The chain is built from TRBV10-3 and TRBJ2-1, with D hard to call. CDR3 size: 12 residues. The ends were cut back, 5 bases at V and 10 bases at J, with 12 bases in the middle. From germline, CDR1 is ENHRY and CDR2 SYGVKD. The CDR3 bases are TGTGCCATCAGTTATAGCTGGACGGAGCAGTTCTTC. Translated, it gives CAISYSWTEQFF.

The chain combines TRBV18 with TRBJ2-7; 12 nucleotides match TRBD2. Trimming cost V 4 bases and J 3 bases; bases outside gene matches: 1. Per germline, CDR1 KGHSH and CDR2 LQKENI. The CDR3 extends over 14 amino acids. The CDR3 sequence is CASSRTSGDYEQYF. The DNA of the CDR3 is TGTGCCAGCTCACGGACTAGCGGGGACTACGAGCAGTACTTC. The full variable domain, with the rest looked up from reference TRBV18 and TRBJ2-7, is NAGVMQNPRHLVRRRGQEARLRCSPMKGHSHVYWYRQLPEEGLKFMVYLQKENIIDESGMPKERFSAEFPKEGPSILRIQQVVRGDSAAYFCASSRTSGDYEQYFGPGTRLTVT.

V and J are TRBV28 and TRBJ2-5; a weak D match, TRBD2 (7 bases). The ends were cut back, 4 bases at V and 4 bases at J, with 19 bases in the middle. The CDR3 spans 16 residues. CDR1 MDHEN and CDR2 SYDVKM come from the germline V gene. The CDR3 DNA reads TGTGCCAGCAGTTCCCCAGTTATGGGGGGGCTAGAGACCCAGTACTTC. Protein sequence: CASSSPVMGGLETQYF.

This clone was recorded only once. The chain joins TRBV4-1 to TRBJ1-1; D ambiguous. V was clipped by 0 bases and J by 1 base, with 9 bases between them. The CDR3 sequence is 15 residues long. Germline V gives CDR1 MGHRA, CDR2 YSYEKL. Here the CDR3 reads CASSQEDLGNTEAFF. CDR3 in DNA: TGCGCCAGCAGCCAAGAGGACTTGGGGAACACTGAAGCTTTCTTT.

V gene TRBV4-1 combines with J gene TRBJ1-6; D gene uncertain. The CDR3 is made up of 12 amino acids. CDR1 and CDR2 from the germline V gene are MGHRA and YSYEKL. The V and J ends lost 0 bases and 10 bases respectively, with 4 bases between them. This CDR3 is CASSQDWSPLHF. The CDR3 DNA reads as TGCGCCAGCAGCCAAGATTGGTCACCCCTCCACTTT.

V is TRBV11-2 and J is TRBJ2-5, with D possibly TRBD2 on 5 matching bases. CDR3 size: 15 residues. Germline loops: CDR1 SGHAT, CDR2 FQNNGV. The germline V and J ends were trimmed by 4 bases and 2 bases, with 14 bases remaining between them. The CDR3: CASSSAAGHQETQYF. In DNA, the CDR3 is TGTGCCAGCAGCTCCGCCGCGGGCCATCAAGAGACCCAGTACTTC.

CDR3 amino acids: CASSEQQGGKPQHF. The CDR3 nucleotides are TGTGCCAGCAGTGAACAACAGGGAGGGAAGCCCCAGCATTTT. V gene TRBV6-1 combines with J gene TRBJ1-5; D possibly corresponds to TRBD1 (6 bases). Looked up from germline, CDR1 is MNHNS and CDR2 is SASEGT. This CDR3 has 14 amino acids. V was cut by 2 bases and J by 8 bases, with 13 bases left in between.

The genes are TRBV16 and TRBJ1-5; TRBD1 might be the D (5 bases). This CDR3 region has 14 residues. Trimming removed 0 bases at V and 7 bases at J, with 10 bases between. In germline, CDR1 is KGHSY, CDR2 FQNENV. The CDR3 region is CASSQSTAGQPQHF. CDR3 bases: TGTGCCAGCAGCCAATCGACAGCTGGGCAGCCCCAGCATTTT.

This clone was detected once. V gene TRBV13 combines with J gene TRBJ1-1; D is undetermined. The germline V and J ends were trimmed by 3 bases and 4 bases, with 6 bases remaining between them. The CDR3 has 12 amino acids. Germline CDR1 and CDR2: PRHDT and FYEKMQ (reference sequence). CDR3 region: CASSLGSTEAFF. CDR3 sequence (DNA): TGTGCCAGCAGCTTGGGGAGCACTGAAGCTTTCTTT.

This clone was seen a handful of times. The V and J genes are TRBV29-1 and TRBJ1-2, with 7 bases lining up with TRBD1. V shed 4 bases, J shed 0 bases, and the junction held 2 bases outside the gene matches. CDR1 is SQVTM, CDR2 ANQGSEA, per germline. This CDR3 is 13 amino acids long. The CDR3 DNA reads TGCAGCGTTGGACAGGGTTCTAACTATGGCTACACCTTC. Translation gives CSVGQGSNYGYTF. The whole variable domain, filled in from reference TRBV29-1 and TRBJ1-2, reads SAVISQKPSRDICQRGTSLTIQCQVDSQVTMMFWYRQQPGQSLTLIATANQGSEATYESGFVIDKFPISRPNLTFSTLTVSNMSPEDSSIYLCSVGQGSNYGYTFGSGTRLTVV.